These 29 T cell receptor beta chains share one sample of origin, sequenced in a study of Graves' ophthalmopathy and Graves' hyperthyroidism. The TCR beta CDR3 regions underwent amplification from RNA transcripts. HTBI primers were used in a first-round RT-PCR, which preceded a second-round multiplex PCR. TCRdb called the multiplex PCR reads again in MiXCR, with one record for every CDR3 protein. The sample yields about 400,000 distinct CDR3 sequences, 20% to 25% seen once. Sequenced: peripheral blood. The receptors come from a woman in her late teens or twenties with stable Graves' hyperthyroidism.

The V and J genes are TRBV4-1 and TRBJ2-7; 8 nucleotides align to TRBD1. J gave up 3 bases and V 4 bases, and 8 bases lay outside the gene matches. The germline V gene encodes CDR1 MGHRA and CDR2 YSYEKL. The CDR3 length is 15 residues. The CDR3 loop is CASSPGNRGNYEQYF. As DNA, the CDR3 is TGCGCCAGCAGCCCAGGGAACAGGGGGAACTACGAGCAGTACTTC.

This clonotype was detected many times. The chain uses TRBV19 and TRBJ1-1; 7 bases line up with TRBD1. J lost 1 base, V lost 5 bases, and 7 bases had no gene match. Germline assignment: CDR1 LNHDA and CDR2 SQIVND (reference sequence). CDR3 length: 15 amino acids. CDR3 nucleotide sequence: TGTGCCAGTAGTCATCCCGGGACAGAGAACACTGAAGCTTTCTTT. Protein: CASSHPGTENTEAFF.

The chain links TRBV6-2 or TRBV6-3 to TRBJ1-1; D unclear. The germline V gene has CDR1 MNHEY and CDR2 SVGEGT. The CDR3 is made up of 17 amino acids. Between the trimmed V and J ends, which lost 6 bases and 4 bases, there was a span of 24 bases. DNA of the CDR3: TGTGCCAGCAGCACAGACCTTAGGACGTCCCCGGGCACTGAAGCTTTCTTT. Translated: CASSTDLRTSPGTEAFF.

This clonotype turned up a few times. CDR3 nucleotide sequence: TGTGCCACCAGCAGCCGGGACAGGGGGCGAGAGACCCAGTACTTC. It translates to CATSSRDRGRETQYF. The chain couples TRBV15 to TRBJ2-5; 12 bases are shared with TRBD1. This CDR3 region has 15 residues. CDR1 is LNHNV and CDR2 is YYDKDF in the germline V gene (reference sequence). V gave up 3 bases and J gave up 4 bases; unmatched junction bases: 3.

The chain employs TRBV7-9 and TRBJ1-5; D remains unclear. The V and J ends lost 5 bases and 5 bases respectively, with 13 bases between them. Germline V CDR1 and CDR2: SEHNR, FQNEAQ (reference sequence). The CDR3 length is 14 residues. The CDR3 nucleotides are TGTGCCAGCAGCCCCGACGGGGTCGATCAGCCCCAGCATTTT. This encodes CASSPDGVDQPQHF.

Many counts were recorded for this clonotype. J is TRBJ2-2 and V is TRBV14, with D possibly matching TRBD1 (5 bases). The CDR3 extends over 15 amino acids. Germline V gene data show CDR1 as SGHDN and CDR2 as FVKESK. V was trimmed by 4 bases and J by 0 bases, leaving 9 bases between them. CDR3 sequence (DNA): TGTGCCAGCAGCCCGCGACAGACGAACACCGGGGAGCTGTTTTTT. Translating gives CASSPRQTNTGELFF. Together with reference TRBV14 and TRBJ2-2, the CDR3 gives the full variable domain: EAGVTQFPSHSVIEKGQTVTLRCDPISGHDNLYWYRRVMGKEIKFLLHFVKESKQDESGMPNNRFLAERTGGTYSTLKVQPAELEDSGVYFCASSPRQTNTGELFFGEGSRLTVL.

The chain links TRBV6-4 to TRBJ2-1; unclear D gene. The CDR3 is 15 amino acids. Germline-derived CDR1 and CDR2 are MRHNA and SNTAGT. Trimming removed 5 bases from V and 4 bases from J, with 15 bases in between. DNA for the CDR3: TGTGCCAGCAGTAAACGACAAGCTGAATACAATGAGCAGTTCTTC. Translation gives CASSKRQAEYNEQFF.

This clonotype was detected ten times or more. The rearrangement joins TRBV15 to TRBJ1-5, with a possible D match to TRBD1 (6 bases). In germline, CDR1 is LNHNV, CDR2 YYDKDF (reference sequence). Trimming removed 3 bases from V and 3 bases from J, with 9 bases in between. The CDR3 consists of 14 residues. The CDR3 DNA follows: TGTGCCACCAGCAGTGGGACAATCAATCAGCCCCAGCATTTT. It encodes CATSSGTINQPQHF.

In this sample, this clonotype turned up a few times. The chain has TRBV28 and TRBJ1-5, with 9 bases matching TRBD1. The ends lost 7 bases at V and 7 bases at J; junction bases unmatched: 8. The CDR3 contains 14 residues. Per germline, CDR1 MDHEN and CDR2 SYDVKM. CDR3 sequence (DNA): TGTGCCAGCACCCGGGGACAGGGAAACCAGCCCCAGCATTTT. It is translated as CASTRGQGNQPQHF.

The chain combines TRBV6-2 or TRBV6-3 with TRBJ1-2; D is unresolved. Germline V lookup: CDR1 MNHEY, CDR2 SVGEGT. V was clipped by 3 bases and J by 6 bases, with 14 bases between them. There are 14 residues in the CDR3. CDR3 nucleotides: TGTGCCAGCAGTTATTCACTGGGATTGGATGGCTACACCTTC. Protein product: CASSYSLGLDGYTF.

This clonotype was recorded only once. This chain links TRBV11-2 with TRBJ2-7; D unclear. The V gene's germline CDR1 is SGHAT and CDR2 FQNNGV. With 3 bases removed from V and 6 bases from J, the gap between germline ends came to 9 bases. The CDR3 runs to 12 residues. The CDR3: CASSFRTGEQYF. The CDR3 coding sequence is TGTGCCAGCAGCTTTAGGACCGGCGAGCAGTACTTC.

In its sample, this clonotype was seen a few times. The chain is built from TRBV12-3 or TRBV12-4 and TRBJ1-2, with D unclear. The V gene lost 1 base and the J gene lost 4 bases, with 10 bases spanning the gap. CDR3 length: 14 residues. CDR3 sequence reads: CASSLGVSSYGYTF. In DNA form, the CDR3 reads TGTGCCAGCAGTTTAGGAGTATCAAGCTATGGCTACACCTTC.

In this sample, this clonotype turned up a few times. The chain recombines TRBV19 with TRBJ1-1; D may be TRBD1 (5 bases). This CDR3 comprises 13 residues. Trimming pared 0 bases from V and 6 bases from J, leaving 8 bases between. Germline V CDR1 and CDR2: LNHDA, SQIVND (reference sequence). The CDR3 sequence: CASSIDWGSEAFF. The CDR3 coding sequence is TGTGCCAGTAGTATAGATTGGGGCTCTGAAGCTTTCTTT.

This clonotype was counted at least ten times. J is TRBJ2-2 and V is TRBV6-2 or TRBV6-3, with a tentative D call TRBD2 (5 bases). V was trimmed by 8 bases and J by 2 bases, leaving 15 bases between them. The CDR3 has 15 residues. Germline V gene sequence: CDR1 MNHEY, CDR2 SVGEGT. The CDR3 is CASVFAGDNTGELFF. In DNA form, the CDR3 reads TGTGCCAGCGTGTTTGCGGGTGATAACACCGGGGAGCTGTTTTTT.

The rearrangement links TRBV28 to TRBJ2-5, with a possible D match to TRBD2 (6 bases). The CDR3 length is 14 residues. V was clipped by 2 bases and J by 4 bases, with 11 bases between them. Germline V gives CDR1 MDHEN, CDR2 SYDVKM. The CDR3 region is CASSLGWGGETQYF. CDR3 nucleotides: TGTGCCAGCAGTTTAGGCTGGGGAGGAGAGACCCAGTACTTC. The whole variable domain, filled in from reference TRBV28 and TRBJ2-5, reads DVKVTQSSRYLVKRTGEKVFLECVQDMDHENMFWYRQDPGLGLRLIYFSYDVKMKEKGDIPEGYSVSREKKERFSLILESASTNQTSMYLCASSLGWGGETQYFGPGTRLLVL.

This clonotype was seen ten or more times. This may be a read error, as it is one base from a much larger clone. The chain carries TRBV6-9 and TRBJ1-2; possibly TRBD1 for D (6 bases). There are 15 residues in the CDR3. CDR1 and CDR2 (germline): MNHGY, SVAAGI. Trimming removed 4 bases at V and 3 bases at J, with 15 bases between. CDR3 loop: CASSSGQQAYYGYTF. DNA of the CDR3: TGTGCCAGCAGTTCCGGACAGCAGGCATACTATGGCTACACCTTC.

This rearrangement joins TRBV13 to TRBJ1-1; TRBD1 matches 8 bases. V trimming: 2 bases; J trimming: 1 base; junction bases outside the gene matches: 6. The CDR3 spans 16 residues. Germline V gene sequence: CDR1 PRHDT, CDR2 FYEKMQ (reference sequence). The CDR3 is CASSLSLQGGNTEAFF. CDR3 bases: TGTGCCAGCAGCTTATCCCTACAGGGGGGGAACACTGAAGCTTTCTTT.

This clonotype was detected ten times or more. The chain joins TRBV12-3 or TRBV12-4 to TRBJ2-5; 8 bases align to TRBD1. CDR3 length: 13 residues. V was clipped by 5 bases and J by 7 bases; unmatched bases: 6. The CDR3 DNA sequence: TGTGCCAGCAGTCAGTCACAGGGGGTGACCCAGTACTTC. This sequence encodes CASSQSQGVTQYF.

This clonotype was recorded many times. This chain joins TRBV2 and TRBJ1-3; a weak D match, TRBD1 (5 bases). The CDR3 contains 14 residues. CDR1 and CDR2 (germline): SNHLY, FYNNEI. Deletions cut 6 bases from V and 0 bases from J, with 9 bases between. The CDR3 loop is CASREGTSGNTIYF. CDR3 DNA sequence: TGTGCCAGCAGGGAGGGGACCTCTGGAAACACCATATATTTT.

This clonotype was seen many times. V usage is TRBV2 and J usage is TRBJ2-7, with 11 nucleotides matching TRBD2. J lost 7 bases, V lost 6 bases, and 8 bases had no gene match. This CDR3 region has 14 residues. Germline V CDR1 and CDR2: SNHLY, FYNNEI. CDR3 in DNA: TGTGCCAGCAGAGAACTAGCGGGAGCGGGGGAGCAGTACTTC. Translating it yields CASRELAGAGEQYF.

This clonotype came up a few times. The chain couples TRBV7-2 to TRBJ2-2; TRBD1 matches 7 bases. Per germline, CDR1 SGHTA and CDR2 FQGNSA. The CDR3 runs 15 residues. V gave up 7 bases and J gave up 3 bases; unmatched junction bases: 8. In nucleotides, the CDR3 is TGTGCCAGCAACTCGGGACAGAGGTACACCGGGGAGCTGTTTTTT. It encodes CASNSGQRYTGELFF.

This clonotype was observed a handful of times. The chain recombines TRBV28 with TRBJ2-5; D is ambiguous. Between the trimmed V and J ends, which lost 2 bases and 2 bases, there was a span of 6 bases. Germline V gene sequence: CDR1 MDHEN, CDR2 SYDVKM. The CDR3 spans 13 residues. Here the CDR3 reads CASSLIAQETQYF. The CDR3 DNA reads as TGTGCCAGCAGTTTAATAGCTCAAGAGACCCAGTACTTC.

The chain employs TRBV5-1 and TRBJ1-1; D gene ambiguous. This CDR3 comprises 14 residues. The V and J ends lost 2 bases and 2 bases respectively, with 10 bases between them. Germline V CDR1 and CDR2: SGHRS, YFSETQ. Written as DNA, the CDR3 is TGCGCCAGCAGCTTAATAACACGAAACACTGAAGCTTTCTTT. This gives the protein CASSLITRNTEAFF.

Only a few counts were recorded for this clonotype. This rearrangement joins TRBV29-1 to TRBJ2-5, with D perhaps TRBD2 (6 bases). Trimming left V 4 bases short and J 10 bases short, with 22 bases between. The CDR3 is 14 amino acids. From germline, CDR1 is SQVTM and CDR2 ANQGSEA. CDR3 coding DNA: TGCAGCGTTGTCTTGGAGGGCTATAAAAGAGACCAGTACTTC. Its translation is CSVVLEGYKRDQYF.

Of note for this clonotype: The junction shows a germline mismatch at one end, possibly a read error. J is TRBJ2-7 and V is TRBV4-2, with D perhaps matching TRBD1 (7 bases). Germline CDR1 is LGHNA and CDR2 is YNFKEQ. This CDR3 has 15 amino acids. CDR3 region: CASSQVIAGGYEQHF. CDR3 nucleotides: TGTGCCAGCAGCCAAGTAATCGCAGGGGGGTACGAGCAGCACTTC.

This clonotype has at least ten counts. This chain links TRBV6-1 with TRBJ1-1, with D tentatively TRBD1 (5 bases). Trimming took 6 bases from V and 4 from J, leaving 12 bases between them. The CDR3 runs to 13 residues. Germline loops: CDR1 MNHNS, CDR2 SASEGT. CDR3 sequence reads: CASRIQGSTEAFF. The CDR3 DNA sequence: TGTGCCAGCAGGATTCAGGGTAGCACTGAAGCTTTCTTT.

J is TRBJ1-5 and V is TRBV28; 9 nucleotides align to TRBD1. The CDR3 loop spans 15 amino acids. V dropped 6 bases and J dropped 6; count of bases not matched to a gene: 9. Germline V gives CDR1 MDHEN, CDR2 SYDVKM. Here the CDR3 reads CASRFRDRASQPQHF. CDR3 coding DNA: TGTGCCAGCAGATTCCGGGACAGGGCGAGTCAGCCCCAGCATTTT.

This clonotype was picked up many times. CDR3 DNA: TGTGCCAGTCTACGGCGGGAGTTCCAAGAGACCCAGTACTTC. As protein: CASLRREFQETQYF. This chain uses TRBV2 with TRBJ2-5; 7 nucleotides agree with TRBD2. Germline V gene data show CDR1 as SNHLY and CDR2 as FYNNEI. V shed 9 bases, J shed 1 base, and the junction held 8 bases outside the gene matches. The CDR3 has 14 residues. The entire variable domain, with the rest obtained from reference TRBV2 and TRBJ2-5, is as follows: EPEVTQTPSHQVTQMGQEVILRCVPISNHLYFYWYRQILGQKVEFLVSFYNNEISEKSEIFDDQFSVERPDGSNFTLKIRSTKLEDSAMYFCASLRREFQETQYFGPGTRLLVL.

There are a few counts of this clonotype. The V call is TRBV5-5, the J call TRBJ2-7; 7 bases fit TRBD1. The V gene end was trimmed by 6 bases and the J gene end by 3 bases; junction bases not matched to a gene: 12. The CDR3 length is 15 residues. Germline V gene lookup returns CDR1 SGHKS and CDR2 YYEKEE (reference sequence). Written as DNA, the CDR3 is TGTGCCAGCACCCGAGAACCACAGGGGAGCTACGAGCAGTACTTC. Its protein product is CASTREPQGSYEQYF.